Each of the 19 T cell receptor beta chains below was sequenced from the same sample in a study of T-cell reconstitution after alpha-beta-depleted transplantation in children. This sample's TCRbeta library carried unique molecular identifier barcodes. Via MiXCR, TCRdb re-called the PCR reads, giving one row per CDR3 protein. The table lists over 120,000 distinct CDR3 sequences, around 8.8% of them singletons. Sample: PBMCs, mostly from graft donor cells, taken 180 days after TCRalphabeta/CD19-depleted stem cell transplant. These receptors all stem from a female patient aged 2-10 years who had a stem cell transplant for congenital amegakaryocytic thrombocytopenia, so the T cells may come from the graft donor.

This clonotype has ten or more counts. The chain employs TRBV7-9 and TRBJ2-3, with D perhaps matching TRBD1 (6 bases). CDR1 and CDR2 from the germline V gene are SEHNR and FQNEAQ (reference sequence). Trimming stripped 6 bases from V and 5 bases from J, with 9 bases between. The CDR3 loop spans 12 amino acids. CDR3 in amino acids: CASRKGVDTQYF. The CDR3 DNA sequence: TGTGCCAGCAGAAAGGGGGTAGATACGCAGTATTTT.

This rearrangement joins TRBV6-2 or TRBV6-3 to TRBJ2-1; D is unresolved. The CDR3 sequence is 15 residues long. Trimming stripped 2 bases from V and 9 bases from J, with 17 bases between. Germline lookup yields CDR1 MNHEY and CDR2 SVGEGT. CDR3 in DNA: TGTGCCAGCAGTTACAAACGGTCTTACGGCACTGAGCAGTTCTTC. It is translated as CASSYKRSYGTEQFF.

At least ten counts were recorded for this clonotype. The chain carries TRBV5-1 and TRBJ2-7, with unresolved D. The CDR3 totals 13 residues. From germline, CDR1 is SGHRS and CDR2 YFSETQ. V lost 2 bases, J lost 3 bases, and 9 bases lay in between. The CDR3 region has the DNA TGCGCCAGCAGCTTATTGTTAAACTACGAGCAGTACTTC. Translating gives CASSLLLNYEQYF.

This clonotype was recorded many times. The chain links TRBV4-3 to TRBJ1-2, with D unresolved. V dropped 5 bases and J dropped 8 bases, with 9 bases sitting between them. The germline gives CDR1 LGHNA, CDR2 YSLEER. The CDR3 consists of 11 residues. CDR3 amino acids: CASSAGLGYTF. The DNA of the CDR3 is TGCGCCAGCAGCGCAGGTTTAGGCTACACCTTC.

This clonotype appeared many times. The gene calls are TRBV15 and TRBJ2-3, with TRBD2 identical over 8 bases. Per germline, CDR1 LNHNV and CDR2 YYDKDF (reference sequence). V lost 5 bases and J lost 4; bases outside the gene matches: 2. The CDR3 totals 13 residues. CDR3 nucleotide sequence: TGTGCCACCAGCGGAGCGGGAGCAGATACGCAGTATTTT. This gives the protein CATSGAGADTQYF. The whole variable domain, filled in from reference TRBV15 and TRBJ2-3, reads DAMVIQNPRYQVTQFGKPVTLSCSQTLNHNVMYWYQQKSSQAPKLLFHYYDKDFNNEADTPDNFQSRRPNTSFCFLDIRSPGLGDTAMYLCATSGAGADTQYFGPGTRLTVL.

On this clonotype: Its ends do not fully match the called genes, so a read error is possible. The chain combines TRBV27 with TRBJ2-3, with D perhaps given as TRBD1 or TRBD2 (5 bases each). The CDR3 covers 15 residues. CDR1 and CDR2 from the germline V gene are MNHEY and SMNVEV (reference sequence). CDR3 in DNA: TGTGCCAGCAGTTGGGCCAGGGCTAGCACAAATACGCAGTATTTT. Translation: CASSWARASTNTQYF.

This clonotype was seen at least ten times. The V and J genes are TRBV20-1 and TRBJ1-2; possible D gene TRBD1, 5 bases. Germline values: CDR1 DFQATT, CDR2 SNEGSKA (reference sequence). V was cut by 3 bases and J by 2 bases, with 10 bases left in between. This CDR3 comprises 13 residues. CDR3 residues: CSASMGPNYGYTF. The CDR3 DNA reads as TGCAGTGCTAGTATGGGGCCGAACTATGGCTACACCTTC.

This clonotype was seen ten or more times. The gene calls are TRBV6-5 and TRBJ2-7; the match to TRBD1 covers 7 bases. The CDR3 covers 14 residues. J gave up 3 bases and V 5 bases, and 7 bases lay outside the gene matches. The V gene's germline CDR1 is MNHEY and CDR2 SVGAGI. The CDR3 reads CASSQIGQVYEQYF. In DNA form, the CDR3 reads TGTGCCAGCAGTCAGATCGGACAGGTCTACGAGCAGTACTTC.

This clonotype has only a few counts. The V gene is TRBV5-4, the J gene TRBJ2-5; TRBD2 might be the D (5 bases). The CDR3 sequence is 13 residues long. The ends were cut back, 4 bases at V and 4 bases at J, with 11 bases in the middle. Germline CDR1 reads SGHNT; CDR2 reads YYREEE (reference sequence). CDR3 in amino acids: CASSTGKGETQYF. The CDR3 DNA is TGTGCCAGCAGCACGGGGAAGGGAGAGACCCAGTACTTC. Full variable domain (outside the CDR3, taken from reference TRBV5-4 and TRBJ2-5): ETGVTQSPTHLIKTRGQQVTLRCSSQSGHNTVSWYQQALGQGPQFIFQYYREEENGRGNFPPRFSGLQFPNYSSELNVNALELDDSALYLCASSTGKGETQYFGPGTRLLVL.

This clonotype was seen ten or more times. The CDR3 here is CASSSLDPRLSRTGELFF. CDR3 DNA sequence: TGTGCCAGCAGCTCCCTGGACCCCCGCCTCAGTAGGACCGGGGAGCTGTTTTTT. J is TRBJ2-2 and V is TRBV7-2; no clear D gene. The germline V and J ends were trimmed by 4 bases and 5 bases, with 23 bases remaining between them. The CDR3 spans 18 residues. Germline V gene data show CDR1 as SGHTA and CDR2 as FQGNSA. Together with reference TRBV7-2 and TRBJ2-2, the CDR3 gives the full variable domain: GAGVSQSPSNKVTEKGKDVELRCDPISGHTALYWYRQSLGQGLEFLIYFQGNSAPDKSGLPSDRFSAERTGGSVSTLTIQRTQQEDSAVYLCASSSLDPRLSRTGELFFGEGSRLTVL.

This clonotype has a count of ten or more. One junction end does not reproduce the germline sequence, and a read error may be involved. The chain has TRBV7-4 and TRBJ1-3; no reliable D call. The length of the CDR3 is 10 residues. Germline V gene sequence: CDR1 SGHVT, CDR2 SQSDAQ. CDR3: CASGTIGHPF. The CDR3 bases are TGTGCCAGCGGTACAATCGGCCATCCTTTT.

This clonotype has at least ten counts. This chain connects TRBV7-2 to TRBJ2-7; TRBD1 aligns across 9 bases. This CDR3 region has 15 residues. V gave up 1 base and J gave up 2 bases; unmatched junction bases: 3. Germline V lookup: CDR1 SGHTA, CDR2 FQGNSA. CDR3 bases: TGTGCCAGCAGCTTAGGGGGACAGGGCGCCTACGAGCAGTACTTC. Amino acids: CASSLGGQGAYEQYF.

Here the CDR3 DNA reads TGTGCCAGCGGCATATCCGGGACAGGGGAGTTCTTC. Protein product: CASGISGTGEFF. The V and J genes are TRBV5-4 and TRBJ2-1; 10 bases fit TRBD1. CDR1 SGHNT and CDR2 YYREEE come from the germline V gene (reference sequence). CDR3 length: 12 residues. V was pared by 7 bases and J by 14 bases, with 9 bases of the junction left unmatched.

This clonotype was counted many times. CDR3 nucleotides: TGTGCCAGCAGCCGGATAAGCGGAGGAGGGTTGGCAGATACGCAGTATTTT. It yields the protein CASSRISGGGLADTQYF. The chain couples TRBV6-2 or TRBV6-3 to TRBJ2-3; weak D call: TRBD2 (6 bases). V lost 6 bases, J lost 4 bases, and 23 bases lay in between. CDR3 length: 17 amino acids. Per germline, CDR1 MNHEY and CDR2 SVGEGT.

This chain joins TRBV20-1 and TRBJ2-7; TRBD1 might be the D (5 bases). V was clipped by 2 bases and J by 0 bases, with 11 bases between them. The CDR3 is 14 residues long. In germline, CDR1 is DFQATT, CDR2 SNEGSKA (reference sequence). The CDR3 DNA reads as TGCAGTGCTAGACTGACAGCCAACTCCTACGAGCAGTACTTC. It translates to CSARLTANSYEQYF.

The J gene is TRBJ2-2, the V gene TRBV7-3; a weak D match, TRBD1 (5 bases). Germline CDR1 reads SGHTA; CDR2 reads FQGTGA. The CDR3 is 14 amino acids. The germline V and J ends were trimmed by 5 bases and 1 base, with 8 bases remaining between them. The CDR3, as DNA: TGTGCCAGCAGCGCTCAGGGGAACACCGGGGAGCTGTTTTTT. It specifies CASSAQGNTGELFF.

As to this clonotype: A single base separates this from a much larger clone, so it may be a read error. This sequence joins TRBV28 and TRBJ2-1; tentative D call: TRBD2 (5 bases). Trimming removed 8 bases at V and 9 bases at J, with 17 bases between. CDR1 is MDHEN and CDR2 is SYDVKM in the germline V gene. There are 13 residues in the CDR3. The CDR3 nucleotides are TGTGCCAGCGGGGAGTGGAGTGATGGTGAGCAGTTCTTC. Its translation is CASGEWSDGEQFF.

This clonotype was observed many times. This chain uses TRBV4-2 with TRBJ2-1, with TRBD2 as a possible D gene (6 bases). Germline V CDR1 and CDR2: LGHNA, YNFKEQ. CDR3 size: 14 residues. Trimming left V 10 bases short and J 0 bases short, with 13 bases between. In DNA form, the CDR3 reads TGTGCCACTTCTAGCGTTAGCTCCTACAATGAGCAGTTCTTC. It yields the protein CATSSVSSYNEQFF.

This clonotype has at least ten counts. The chain's CDR3 is CASSPLGRKPSDEQFF. Here the CDR3 DNA reads TGTGCCAGCAGTCCCCTGGGGCGGAAGCCCTCGGATGAGCAGTTCTTC. The chain recombines TRBV27 with TRBJ2-1; possibly TRBD1 for D (5 bases). The V gene lost 5 bases and the J gene lost 8 bases, with 22 bases spanning the gap. CDR3 length: 16 amino acids. Germline V gene sequence: CDR1 MNHEY, CDR2 SMNVEV (reference sequence).